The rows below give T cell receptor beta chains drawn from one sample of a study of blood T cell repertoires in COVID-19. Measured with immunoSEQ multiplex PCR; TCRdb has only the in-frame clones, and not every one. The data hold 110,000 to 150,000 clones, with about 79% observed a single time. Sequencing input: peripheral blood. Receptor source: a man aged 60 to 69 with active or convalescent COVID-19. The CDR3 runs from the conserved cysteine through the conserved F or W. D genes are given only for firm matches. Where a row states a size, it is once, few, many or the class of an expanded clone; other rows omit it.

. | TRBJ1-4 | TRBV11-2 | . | CASSLVGAGQGLVEKLFF | TGTGCCAGCAGCTTAGTAGGCGCCGGCCAGGGGCTCGTCGAAAAACTGTTTTTT
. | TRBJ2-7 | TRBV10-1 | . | CASSEVAGNSYEQYF | TGCGCCAGCAGTGAGGTCGCAGGAAATTCCTACGAGCAGTACTTC
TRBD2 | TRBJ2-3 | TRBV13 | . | CASSFTQNTGLEPDTQYF | TGTGCCAGCAGCTTTACCCAAAACACGGGACTAGAACCAGATACGCAGTATTTT
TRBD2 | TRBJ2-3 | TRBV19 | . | CASSMDGRLAGGSPDTQYF | TGTGCCAGTAGTATGGACGGAAGACTAGCGGGAGGATCCCCAGATACGCAGTATTTT
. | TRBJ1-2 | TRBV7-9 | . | CASSLRLGEGSDGYTF | TGTGCCAGCAGCTTACGACTTGGGGAGGGATCCGATGGCTACACCTTC
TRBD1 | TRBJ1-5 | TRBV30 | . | CAWSRQGVQPQHF | TGTGCCTGGAGTAGGCAGGGGGTTCAGCCCCAGCATTTT
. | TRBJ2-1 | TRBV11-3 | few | CASSLDLGGIPGDNEQFF | TGTGCCAGCAGCTTAGATCTCGGCGGGATACCTGGGGACAATGAGCAGTTCTTC
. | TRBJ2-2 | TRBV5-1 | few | CASSLGHRNTGELFF | TGCGCCAGCAGCCTGGGACATAGGAACACCGGGGAGCTGTTTTTT
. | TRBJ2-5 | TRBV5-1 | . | CASSLISRGSRTQYF | TGCGCCAGCAGCTTGATTAGCCGGGGTTCGAGGACCCAGTACTTC
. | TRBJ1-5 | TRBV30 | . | CAWSQGRVNQPQHF | TGTGCCTGGAGTCAAGGGAGGGTGAATCAGCCCCAGCATTTT
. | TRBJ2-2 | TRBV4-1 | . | CASSQDVILTGELFF | TGCGCCAGCAGCCAAGATGTAATTCTCACCGGGGAGCTGTTTTTT
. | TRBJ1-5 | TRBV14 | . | CASSQGGTANSNQPQHF | TGTGCCAGCAGCCAAGGCGGGACGGCAAATAGCAATCAGCCCCAGCATTTT
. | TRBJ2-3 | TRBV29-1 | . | CSVRPGGTDTQYF | TGCAGCGTCAGACCCGGAGGCACAGATACGCAGTATTTT
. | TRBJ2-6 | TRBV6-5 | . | CASSIQLSGANVLTF | TGTGCCAGCAGTATTCAGTTGTCTGGGGCCAACGTCCTGACTTTC
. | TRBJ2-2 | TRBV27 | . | CASSLGTNTGELFF | TGTGCCAGCAGTTTAGGCACGAATACCGGGGAGCTGTTTTTT
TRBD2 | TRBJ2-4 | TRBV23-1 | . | CASSHQGGRRAKNIQYF | TGCGCCAGCAGTCACCAGGGAGGGAGGAGAGCCAAAAACATTCAGTACTTC
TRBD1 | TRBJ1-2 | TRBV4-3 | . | CASSQPLAGGDKNGYTF | TGCGCCAGCAGCCAGCCTCTGGCAGGGGGCGATAAAAATGGCTACACCTTC
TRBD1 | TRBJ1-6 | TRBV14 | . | CASSQALRGSSPLHF | TGTGCCAGCAGCCAAGCTCTCAGGGGGAGTTCACCCCTCCACTTT
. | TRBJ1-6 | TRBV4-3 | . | CASSQGQVQNSPLHF | TGCGCCAGCAGCCAAGGACAGGTTCAGAATTCACCCCTCCACTTT
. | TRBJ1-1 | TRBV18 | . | CASSPSVRGTNTEAFF | TGTGCCAGCTCACCTTCGGTCAGGGGAACGAACACTGAAGCTTTCTTT
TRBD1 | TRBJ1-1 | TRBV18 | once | CASSPGQQGGTEAFF | TGTGCCAGCTCACCCGGCCAACAGGGGGGCACTGAAGCTTTCTTT
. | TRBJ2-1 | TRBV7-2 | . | CASSLGGAHNEQFF | TGTGCCAGCAGCTTAGGGGGCGCCCACAATGAGCAGTTCTTC
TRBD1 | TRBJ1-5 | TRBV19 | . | CATTGTVYSNQPQHF | TGTGCCACAACCGGGACAGTATATAGCAATCAGCCCCAGCATTTT
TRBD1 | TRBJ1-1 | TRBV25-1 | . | CASSGRDREVSEAFF | TGTGCCAGCAGTGGCCGGGACAGGGAAGTATCTGAAGCTTTCTTT
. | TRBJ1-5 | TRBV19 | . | CASSIATRGYQPQHF | TGTGCCAGTAGTATAGCCACCAGGGGATATCAGCCCCAGCATTTT
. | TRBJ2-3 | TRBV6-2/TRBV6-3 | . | CASSRPGLRAF | TGTGCCAGCAGCCGACCGGGACTGAGAGCTTTT
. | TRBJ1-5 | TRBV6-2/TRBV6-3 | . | CASSLGDGFGQPQHF | TGTGCCAGCAGCCTTGGTGACGGGTTCGGCCAGCCCCAGCATTTT
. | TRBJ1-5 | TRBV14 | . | CASSQEEVQLSTSLYSNQPQHF | TGTGCCAGCAGCCAAGAAGAGGTACAACTCTCAACCTCCCTCTATAGCAATCAGCCCCAGCATTTT
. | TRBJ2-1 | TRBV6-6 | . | CASLGSLSSYNEQFF | TGTGCCAGCCTCGGGTCCCTTTCCTCCTACAATGAGCAGTTCTTC
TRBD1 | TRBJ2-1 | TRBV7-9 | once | CASSSPGTGANEQFF | TGTGCCAGCAGCTCCCCGGGGACAGGGGCCAATGAGCAGTTCTTC
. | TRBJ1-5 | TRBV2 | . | CASSRNRDNQPQHF | TGTGCCAGCAGTCGAAACAGGGACAATCAGCCCCAGCATTTT
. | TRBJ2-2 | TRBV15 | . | CATSTGHGNTGELFF | TGTGCCACCAGCACCGGTCATGGGAACACCGGGGAGCTGTTTTTT
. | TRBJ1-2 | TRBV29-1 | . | CSVGDTNYGYTF | TGCAGCGTTGGGGACACTAACTATGGCTACACCTTC
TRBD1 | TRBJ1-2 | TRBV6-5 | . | CARPGQGVSGYTF | TGTGCCAGGCCAGGACAGGGAGTGAGTGGCTACACCTTC
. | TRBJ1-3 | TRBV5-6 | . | CASSLGWEVSGNTIYF | TGTGCCAGCAGCTTGGGGTGGGAGGTCTCTGGAAACACCATATATTTT
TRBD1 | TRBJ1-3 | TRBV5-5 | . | CASSIDRGPGNTIYF | TGTGCCAGCAGCATTGACAGGGGGCCTGGAAACACCATATATTTT
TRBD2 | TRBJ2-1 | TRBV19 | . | CASSIDLPGGYNEQFF | TGTGCCAGTAGTATAGATCTCCCGGGAGGCTACAATGAGCAGTTCTTC
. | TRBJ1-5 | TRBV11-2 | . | CASSLPGLSNQPQHF | TGTGCCAGCAGCTTACCCGGACTTTCCAATCAGCCCCAGCATTTT
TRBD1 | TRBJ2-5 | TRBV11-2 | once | CASSLEGLWTGGVETQYF | TGTGCCAGCAGTCTAGAGGGCCTTTGGACAGGGGGCGTAGAGACCCAGTACTTC
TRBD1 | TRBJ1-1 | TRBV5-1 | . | CASWTGGFDTEAFF | TGCGCCAGCTGGACAGGGGGCTTCGACACTGAAGCTTTCTTT
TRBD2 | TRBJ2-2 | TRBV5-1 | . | CASSRTSPNTGELFF | TGCGCCAGCAGCCGGACTAGCCCAAACACCGGGGAGCTGTTTTTT
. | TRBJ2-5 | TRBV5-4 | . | CASSTGTGVQETQYF | TGTGCCAGCAGCACCGGTACGGGAGTTCAAGAGACCCAGTACTTC
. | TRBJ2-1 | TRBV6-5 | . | CASSKPTTGQFF | TGTGCCAGCAGTAAACCAACCACGGGGCAGTTCTTC
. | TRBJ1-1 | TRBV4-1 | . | CASSQDESTGVRAFF | TGCGCCAGCAGCCAAGATGAATCGACGGGAGTTAGAGCTTTCTTT
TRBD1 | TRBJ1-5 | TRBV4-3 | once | CASSQGGQMDQPQHF | TGCGCCAGCAGCCAAGGGGGACAGATGGATCAGCCCCAGCATTTT
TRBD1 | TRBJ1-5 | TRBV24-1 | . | CATSDFRAGGQPQHF | TGTGCCACCAGTGATTTTCGGGCAGGGGGTCAGCCCCAGCATTTT
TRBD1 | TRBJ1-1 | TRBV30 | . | CAWSGQGNTEAFF | TGTGCCTGGAGTGGACAGGGGAACACTGAAGCTTTCTTT
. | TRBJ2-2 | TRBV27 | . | CASSLWAGRGTGELFF | TGTGCCAGCAGTTTATGGGCAGGTCGTGGCACCGGGGAGCTGTTTTTT
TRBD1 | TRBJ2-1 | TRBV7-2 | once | CASSLAGTIRGRSNEQFF | TGTGCCAGCAGCTTAGCGGGGACGATAAGGGGGCGGTCCAATGAGCAGTTCTTC
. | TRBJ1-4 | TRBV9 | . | CASSGDRGFDEKLFF | TGTGCCAGCAGCGGGGATAGGGGTTTTGATGAAAAACTGTTTTTT
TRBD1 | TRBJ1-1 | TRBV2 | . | CASRWDSPNTEAFF | TGTGCCAGCCGTTGGGACAGCCCGAACACTGAAGCTTTCTTT
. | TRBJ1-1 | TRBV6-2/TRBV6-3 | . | CASSLAQGFNEAFF | TGTGCCAGCAGTCTAGCCCAGGGGTTCAATGAAGCTTTCTTT